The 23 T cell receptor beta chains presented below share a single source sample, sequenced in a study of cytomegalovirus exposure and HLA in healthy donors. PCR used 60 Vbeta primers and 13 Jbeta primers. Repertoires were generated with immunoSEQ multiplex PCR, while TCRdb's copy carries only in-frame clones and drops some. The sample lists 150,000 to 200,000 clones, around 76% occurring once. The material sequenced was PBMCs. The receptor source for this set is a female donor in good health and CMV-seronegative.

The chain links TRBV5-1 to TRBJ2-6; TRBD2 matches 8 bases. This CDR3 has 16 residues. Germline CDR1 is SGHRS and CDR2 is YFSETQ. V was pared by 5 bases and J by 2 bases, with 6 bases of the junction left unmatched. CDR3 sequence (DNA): TGCGCCAGCAGTCGGGGGGGCCCGACTGGGGCCAACGTCCTGACTTTC. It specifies CASSRGGPTGANVLTF.

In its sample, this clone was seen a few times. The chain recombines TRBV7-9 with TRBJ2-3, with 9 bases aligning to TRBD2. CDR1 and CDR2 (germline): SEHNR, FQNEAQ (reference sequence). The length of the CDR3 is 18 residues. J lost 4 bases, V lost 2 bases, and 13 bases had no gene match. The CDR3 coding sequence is TGTGCCAGCAGCTTAAGGCGGAGAGATAGCGGGAGCGCAGATACGCAGTATTTT. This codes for CASSLRRRDSGSADTQYF.

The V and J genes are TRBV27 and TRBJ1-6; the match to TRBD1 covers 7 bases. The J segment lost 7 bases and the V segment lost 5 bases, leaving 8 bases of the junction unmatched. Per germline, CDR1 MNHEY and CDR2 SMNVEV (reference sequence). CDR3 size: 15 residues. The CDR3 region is CASSIGTVPNSPLHF. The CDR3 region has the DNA TGTGCCAGCAGTATAGGGACAGTCCCAAATTCACCCCTCCACTTT.

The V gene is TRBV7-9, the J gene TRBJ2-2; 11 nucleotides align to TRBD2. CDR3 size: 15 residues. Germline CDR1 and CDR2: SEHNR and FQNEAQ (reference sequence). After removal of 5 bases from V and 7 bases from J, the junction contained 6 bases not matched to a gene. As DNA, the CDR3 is TGTGCCAGCAGCGTTAGCGGGGGGGCCGGCGGGGAGCTGTTTTTT. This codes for CASSVSGGAGGELFF.

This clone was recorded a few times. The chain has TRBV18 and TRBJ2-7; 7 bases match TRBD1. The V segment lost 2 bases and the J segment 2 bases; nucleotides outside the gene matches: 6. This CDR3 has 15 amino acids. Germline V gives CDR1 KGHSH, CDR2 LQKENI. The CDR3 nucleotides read TGTGCCAGCTCACCATGGCCGGGACAGACCTACGAGCAGTACTTC. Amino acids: CASSPWPGQTYEQYF.

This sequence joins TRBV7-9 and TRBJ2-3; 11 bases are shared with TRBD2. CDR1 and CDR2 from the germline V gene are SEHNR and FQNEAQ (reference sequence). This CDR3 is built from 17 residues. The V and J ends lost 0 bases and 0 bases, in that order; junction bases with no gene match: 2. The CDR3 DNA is TGTGCCAGCAGCTTAGCGGCTAGCGGGGGGAGCACAGATACGCAGTATTTT. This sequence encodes CASSLAASGGSTDTQYF.

The CDR3 spells CASSAGTYEQYF. The CDR3 DNA reads TGTGCCAGCAGTGCGGGAACCTACGAGCAGTACTTC. The rearrangement links TRBV6-1 to TRBJ2-7; TRBD2 might be the D (5 bases). The V gene's germline CDR1 is MNHNS and CDR2 SASEGT. V was pared by 4 bases and J by 2 bases, with 6 bases between. The length of the CDR3 is 12 residues.

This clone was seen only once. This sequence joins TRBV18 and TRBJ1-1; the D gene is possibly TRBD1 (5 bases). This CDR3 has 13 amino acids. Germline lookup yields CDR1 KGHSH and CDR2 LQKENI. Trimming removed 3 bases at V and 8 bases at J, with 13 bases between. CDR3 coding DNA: TGTGCCAGCTCACCCGACAGCATCCAGGAAGCTTTCTTT. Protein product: CASSPDSIQEAFF.

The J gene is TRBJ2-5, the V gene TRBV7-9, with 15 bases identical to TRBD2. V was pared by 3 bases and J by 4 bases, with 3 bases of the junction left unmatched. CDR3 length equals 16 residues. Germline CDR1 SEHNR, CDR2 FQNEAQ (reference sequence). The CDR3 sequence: CASSLGLAGGRETQYF. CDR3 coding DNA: TGTGCCAGCAGCTTGGGACTAGCGGGGGGTCGAGAGACCCAGTACTTC.

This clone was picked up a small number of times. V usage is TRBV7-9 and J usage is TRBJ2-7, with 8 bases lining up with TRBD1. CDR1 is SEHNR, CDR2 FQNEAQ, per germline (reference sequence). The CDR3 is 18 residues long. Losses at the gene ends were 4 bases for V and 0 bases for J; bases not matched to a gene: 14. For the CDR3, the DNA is TGTGCCAGCAGCTCCAAGGACAGGGTGAGCCTTAGCTCCTACGAGCAGTACTTC. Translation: CASSSKDRVSLSSYEQYF.

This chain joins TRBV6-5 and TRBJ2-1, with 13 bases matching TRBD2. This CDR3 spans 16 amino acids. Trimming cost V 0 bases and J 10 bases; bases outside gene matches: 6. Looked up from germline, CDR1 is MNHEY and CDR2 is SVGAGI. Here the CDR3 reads CASSYSSLAGGREQFF. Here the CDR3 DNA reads TGTGCCAGCAGTTACTCCTCACTAGCGGGGGGGCGGGAGCAGTTCTTC.

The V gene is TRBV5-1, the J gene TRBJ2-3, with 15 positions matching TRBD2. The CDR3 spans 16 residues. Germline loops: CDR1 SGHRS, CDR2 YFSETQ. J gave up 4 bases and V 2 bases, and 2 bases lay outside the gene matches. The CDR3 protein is CASSLGLAGGADTQYF. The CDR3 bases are TGCGCCAGCAGCTTAGGACTAGCGGGAGGGGCAGATACGCAGTATTTT.

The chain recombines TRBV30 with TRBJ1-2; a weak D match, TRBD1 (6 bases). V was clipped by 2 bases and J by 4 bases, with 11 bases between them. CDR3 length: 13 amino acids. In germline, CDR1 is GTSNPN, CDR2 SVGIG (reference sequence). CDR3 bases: TGTGCCTGGAGTACAGGGCTATTCTATGGCTACACCTTC. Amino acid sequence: CAWSTGLFYGYTF.

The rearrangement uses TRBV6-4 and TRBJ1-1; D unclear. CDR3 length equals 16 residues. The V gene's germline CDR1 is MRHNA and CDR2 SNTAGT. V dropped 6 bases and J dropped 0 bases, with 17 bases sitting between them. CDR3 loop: CASSPHSQLMNTEAFF. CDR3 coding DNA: TGTGCCAGCAGCCCCCACTCACAGCTCATGAACACTGAAGCTTTCTTT.

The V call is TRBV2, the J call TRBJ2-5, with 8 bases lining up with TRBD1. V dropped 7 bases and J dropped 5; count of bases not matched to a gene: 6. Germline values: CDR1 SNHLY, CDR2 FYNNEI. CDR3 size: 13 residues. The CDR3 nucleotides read TGTGCCAGCAATGGACAGGGATGGGAGACCCAGTACTTC. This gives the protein CASNGQGWETQYF.

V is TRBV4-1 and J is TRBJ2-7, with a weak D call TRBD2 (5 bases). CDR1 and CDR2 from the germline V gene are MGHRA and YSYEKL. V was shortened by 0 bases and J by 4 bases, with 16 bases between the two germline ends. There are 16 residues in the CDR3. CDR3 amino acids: CASSQEKKKAAYEQYF. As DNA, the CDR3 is TGCGCCAGCAGCCAAGAGAAGAAGAAAGCGGCATACGAGCAGTACTTC.

CDR3 protein: CASSLGDSGHEKLFF. CDR3 DNA sequence: TGCGCCAGCAGCTTGGGGGACAGTGGACATGAAAAACTGTTTTTT. The chain combines TRBV5-1 with TRBJ1-4; 7 positions agree with TRBD1. The germline V gene has CDR1 SGHRS and CDR2 YFSETQ. The junction had 5 bases not matched to a gene; V was cut back by 0 bases and J by 6 bases. This CDR3 comprises 15 residues.

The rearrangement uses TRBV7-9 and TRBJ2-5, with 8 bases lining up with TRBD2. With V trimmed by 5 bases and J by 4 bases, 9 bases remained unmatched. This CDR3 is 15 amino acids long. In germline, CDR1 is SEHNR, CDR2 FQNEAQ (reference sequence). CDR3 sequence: CASSPTRGGAETQYF. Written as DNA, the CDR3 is TGTGCCAGCAGCCCCACCCGGGGGGGGGCAGAGACCCAGTACTTC. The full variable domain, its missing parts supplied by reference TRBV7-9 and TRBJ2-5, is DTGVSQNPRHKITKRGQNVTFRCDPISEHNRLYWYRQTLGQGPEFLTYFQNEAQLEKSRLLSDRFSAERPKGSFSTLEIQRTEQGDSAMYLCASSPTRGGAETQYFGPGTRLLVL.

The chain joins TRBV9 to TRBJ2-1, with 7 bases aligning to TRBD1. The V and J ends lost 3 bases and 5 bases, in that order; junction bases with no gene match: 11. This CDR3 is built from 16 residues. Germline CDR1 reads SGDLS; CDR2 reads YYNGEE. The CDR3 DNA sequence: TGTGCCAGCAGCGCCCTAGTGGACAGGATGAACAATGAGCAGTTCTTC. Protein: CASSALVDRMNNEQFF.

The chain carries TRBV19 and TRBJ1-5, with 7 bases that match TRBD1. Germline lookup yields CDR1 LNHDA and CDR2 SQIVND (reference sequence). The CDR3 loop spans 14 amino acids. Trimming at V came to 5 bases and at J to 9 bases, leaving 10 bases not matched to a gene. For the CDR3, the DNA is TGTGCCAGTAGTCCCGGACCGACAGGGCCGCCCCAGCATTTT. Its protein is CASSPGPTGPPQHF.

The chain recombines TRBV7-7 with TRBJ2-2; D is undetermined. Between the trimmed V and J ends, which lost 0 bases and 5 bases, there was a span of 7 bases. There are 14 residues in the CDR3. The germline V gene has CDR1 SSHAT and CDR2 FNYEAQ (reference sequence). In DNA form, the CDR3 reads TGTGCCAGCAGCTTAGCGTCGGGTACCGGGGAGCTGTTTTTT. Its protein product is CASSLASGTGELFF.

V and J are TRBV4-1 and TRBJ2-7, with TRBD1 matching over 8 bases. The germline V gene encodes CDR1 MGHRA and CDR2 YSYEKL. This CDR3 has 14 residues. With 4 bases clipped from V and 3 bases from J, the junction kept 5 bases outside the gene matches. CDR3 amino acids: CASSPAQGDYEQYF. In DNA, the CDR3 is TGCGCCAGCAGCCCGGCACAGGGGGACTACGAGCAGTACTTC.

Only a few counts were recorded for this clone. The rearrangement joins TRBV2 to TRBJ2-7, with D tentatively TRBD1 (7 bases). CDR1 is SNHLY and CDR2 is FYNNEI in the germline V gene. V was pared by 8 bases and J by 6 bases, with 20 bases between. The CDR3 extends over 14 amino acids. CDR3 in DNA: TGTGCCAGCCTATGGGGCAGGGGGGATAGCGAGCAGTACTTC. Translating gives CASLWGRGDSEQYF.